The clone carrying this T cell receptor (beta chain) has only a few counts. The antigen is undetermined. The data derive from a study of human T cells and chemical hapten exposure. Study observations and caveats: Expanded TCRs formed significantly more large CDR3 similarity clusters than controls.

Documented time point: patch test 2, 6 weeks after DPC sensitization. As to treatment: therapeutic diphenylcyclopropenone sensitization with weekly scalp DPC. TCRdb re-called the RACE reads with MiXCR, one entry per CDR3 protein. The sample records tens of thousands of distinct CDR3 sequences, 8% to 10% being singletons. The TCR originated in a man aged 25 to 45 with alopecia areata. Some clones in this sample may be carry-over from other donors' samples. The sample was whole blood, taken in connection with sensitization to the hapten diphenylcyclopropenone (DPC).

Here the CDR3 reads CASNGLPSTEAFF. In nucleotides, the CDR3 is TGCGCCAGCAACGGACTTCCCTCCACTGAAGCTTTCTTT. The gene calls are TRBV5-1 and TRBJ1-1, with D uncertain. CDR1 and CDR2 (germline): SGHRS, YFSETQ. V was clipped by 6 bases and J by 4 bases, with 13 bases between them. The CDR3 is 13 amino acids.